A single T cell receptor beta chain is shown here with its context. Study processing details: Amplified reference gene primers provided the basis for estimating nucleated cell counts. Only in-frame clones appear in the TCRdb table, and some are missing; sequencing was by immunoSEQ multiplex PCR. V and J calls and clone size are given by that table; D and trimming were obtained from the DNA. Of a few hundred thousand clones detected, around 83% appear once; the ten largest clones hold around 2.9%. The source of the sample is a study of blood T cell repertoires in COVID-19. About the research overall: Some COVID-19 samples were acute and others convalescent; all came from the United States, Italy and Spain. PBMCs, B-cell-depleted T cells, or T cells were the source of the cDNA or gDNA that made up the material.

The CDR3 totals 15 residues. Germline CDR1 reads SGHDN; CDR2 reads FVKESK. The V and J ends lost 0 bases and 2 bases respectively, with 8 bases between them. The TCR was taken from a man over 45 who had recovered from COVID-19. Specimen: peripheral blood. V and J are TRBV14 and TRBJ1-3; D remains unclear. CDR3 in DNA: TGTGCCAGCAGCCAAGAAGGAGGGCCTGGAAACACCATATATTTT. Amino acid sequence: CASSQEGGPGNTIYF. The complete variable domain, with remaining parts taken from reference TRBV14 and TRBJ1-3, reads EAGVTQFPSHSVIEKGQTVTLRCDPISGHDNLYWYRRVMGKEIKFLLHFVKESKQDESGMPNNRFLAERTGGTYSTLKVQPAELEDSGVYFCASSQEGGPGNTIYFGEGSWLTVV.